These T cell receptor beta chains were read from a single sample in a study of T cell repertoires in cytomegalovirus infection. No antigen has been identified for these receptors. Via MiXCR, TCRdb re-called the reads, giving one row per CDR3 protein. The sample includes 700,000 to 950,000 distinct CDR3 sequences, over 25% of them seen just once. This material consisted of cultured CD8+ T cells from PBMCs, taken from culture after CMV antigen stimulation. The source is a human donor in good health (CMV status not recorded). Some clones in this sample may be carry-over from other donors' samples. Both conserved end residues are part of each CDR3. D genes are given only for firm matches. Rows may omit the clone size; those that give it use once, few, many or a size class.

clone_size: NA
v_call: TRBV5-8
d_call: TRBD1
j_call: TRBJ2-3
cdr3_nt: TGTGCCAGCAGCTTAGGGACAGCGATCCGCACAGATACGCAGTATTTT
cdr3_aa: CASSLGTAIRTDTQYF

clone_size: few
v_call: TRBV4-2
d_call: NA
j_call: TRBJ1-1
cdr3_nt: TGTGCCAGCAGCCAAGAGGTCCCCCAAATGAACACTGAAGCTTTCTTT
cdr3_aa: CASSQEVPQMNTEAFF

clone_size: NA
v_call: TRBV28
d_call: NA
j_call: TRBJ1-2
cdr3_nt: TGTGCCAGCAGTCCTTTGGGAGTGGAGGAGGGCTACACCTTC
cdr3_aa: CASSPLGVEEGYTF

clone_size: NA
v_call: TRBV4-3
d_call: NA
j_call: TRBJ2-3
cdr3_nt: TGCGCCAGCAGCCAAGCAGCATTAGCGCCAGATACGCAGTATTTT
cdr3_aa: CASSQAALAPDTQYF

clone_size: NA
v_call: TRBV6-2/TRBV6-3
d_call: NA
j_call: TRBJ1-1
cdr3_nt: TGTGCCAGCAGTTACTTGGAGGCGAGCCTTTCAGAAGCTTTCTTT
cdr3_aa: CASSYLEASLSEAFF

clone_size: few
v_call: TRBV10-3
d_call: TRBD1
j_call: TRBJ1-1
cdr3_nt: TGTGCCATCAGCCTTTCCAACAGGGGTAAGGGCACTGAAGCTTTCTTT
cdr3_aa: CAISLSNRGKGTEAFF

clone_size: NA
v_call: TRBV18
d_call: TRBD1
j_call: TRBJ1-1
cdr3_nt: TGTGCCAGCTCACCAGGGACAGGGAGAAAGGTGAACACTGAAGCTTTCTTT
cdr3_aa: CASSPGTGRKVNTEAFF

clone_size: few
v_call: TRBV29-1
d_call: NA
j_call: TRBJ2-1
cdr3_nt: TGCAGCGCGAAACAGGGTGGATCCTACAATGAGCAGTTCTTC
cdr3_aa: CSAKQGGSYNEQFF

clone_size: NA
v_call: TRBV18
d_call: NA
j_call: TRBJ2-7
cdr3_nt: TGTGCCAGCTCACCACGACCCGGGACATCGAACTACGAGCAGTACTTC
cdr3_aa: CASSPRPGTSNYEQYF

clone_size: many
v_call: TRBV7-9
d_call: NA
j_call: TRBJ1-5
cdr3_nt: TGTGCCAGTCAACTCGGGCAGGATAGCAATCAGCCCCAGCATTTT
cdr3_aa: CASQLGQDSNQPQHF

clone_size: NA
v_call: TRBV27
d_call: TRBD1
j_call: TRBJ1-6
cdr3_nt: TGTGCCAGCAGAACAGGGGAGAATTCACCCCTCCACTTT
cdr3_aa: CASRTGENSPLHF

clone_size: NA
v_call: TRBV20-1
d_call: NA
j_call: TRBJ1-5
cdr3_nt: TGCAGTGCTTCCGAGCCGAAGCCGACGGCCCAGCATTTT
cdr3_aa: CSASEPKPTAQHF

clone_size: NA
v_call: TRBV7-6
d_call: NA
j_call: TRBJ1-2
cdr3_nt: TGTGCCAGCAGCTTAGACGTAGACTATGGCTACACCTTC
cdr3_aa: CASSLDVDYGYTF